This T cell receptor (beta chain) comes out of a study of blood T cell repertoires in COVID-19. On the study more broadly: Nucleic acid was either cDNA or gDNA, and it came from T cells, B-cell-depleted T cells, or PBMCs.

Generated by immunoSEQ multiplex PCR, the TCRdb table keeps only in-frame clones and is missing some. The sample lists around 450,000 clones, nearly 90% occurring once. The CDR3 loop spans 15 amino acids. Unmatched junction bases numbered 5, after V lost 4 bases and J lost 2 bases. Per germline, CDR1 SGHRS and CDR2 YFSETQ. Researchers sorted participants into cohorts using their self-reported clinical history. This clone was counted a single time. This receptor was taken from a woman aged 18 to 35 with acute COVID-19. The specimen was PBMCs or T cells enriched from blood (not recorded which). The chain combines TRBV5-1 with TRBJ2-2, with 7 bases that match TRBD1. DNA for the CDR3: TGCGCCAGCAGCCCGGGACAGAGCAACACCGGGGAGCTGTTTTTT. It yields the protein CASSPGQSNTGELFF. The whole variable domain, filled in from reference TRBV5-1 and TRBJ2-2, reads KAGVTQTPRYLIKTRGQQVTLSCSPISGHRSVSWYQQTPGQGLQFLFEYFSETQRNKGNFPGRFSGRQFSNSRSEMNVSTLELGDSALYLCASSPGQSNTGELFFGEGSRLTVL.